The 11 T cell receptor beta chains below all came from one sample that was sequenced in a study of CD8 T cells in ankylosing spondylitis. TCRdb re-derived calls from the 5' RACE reads in MiXCR, one entry per CDR3 protein. The repertoire consists of 250,000 to 400,000 distinct CDR3 sequences, with around a tenth occurring once and the leading ten covering roughly 9%. The sample was blood, either unsorted or a sorted T cell fraction (not recorded which). Source of these receptors: a female donor with ankylosing spondylitis or in good health (not recorded which).

This clonotype has more than one count but fewer than ten. This chain uses TRBV15 with TRBJ2-7, with TRBD2 matching over 8 bases. The CDR3 spans 14 residues. Germline V lookup: CDR1 LNHNV, CDR2 YYDKDF (reference sequence). Unmatched junction bases numbered 8, after V lost 9 bases and J lost 1 base. In nucleotides, the CDR3 is TGTGCCACTCAAAGCGGGAGAGGGTCCTACGAGCAGTACTTC. It codes for CATQSGRGSYEQYF.

This clonotype was seen ten or more times. The chain combines TRBV12-3 or TRBV12-4 with TRBJ1-2, with unresolved D. Trimming took 3 bases from V and 4 from J, leaving 9 bases between them. The CDR3 length is 13 residues. The CDR3 coding sequence is TGTGCCAGCAGTTTTCAACCGGTCTATGGCTACACCTTC. Its protein is CASSFQPVYGYTF.

This clonotype has a count of ten or more. This CDR3 reads CASSEASTGNEQFF. As DNA, the CDR3 is TGCGCCAGCAGTGAAGCGTCGACGGGCAATGAGCAGTTCTTC. The chain recombines TRBV10-1 with TRBJ2-1; no clear D. V shed 3 bases and J shed 6 bases, with 12 bases lying between them. The CDR3 sequence is 14 residues long. Germline V CDR1 and CDR2: WNHNN, SYGVQD (reference sequence).

This clonotype was seen many times. The chain couples TRBV5-1 to TRBJ2-2; 12 bases agree with TRBD2. The V and J ends lost 0 bases and 3 bases, in that order; junction bases with no gene match: 3. The CDR3 contains 17 residues. Germline V gives CDR1 SGHRS, CDR2 YFSETQ. Written as DNA, the CDR3 is TGCGCCAGCAGCTTGGATGCTAGCGGGGGGGACACCGGGGAGCTGTTTTTT. Translating it yields CASSLDASGGDTGELFF.

At least ten counts were recorded for this clonotype. The chain carries TRBV5-1 and TRBJ2-1, with 7 bases that match TRBD2. V lost 0 bases to trimming and J lost 3 bases; unmatched junction nucleotides: 3. CDR1 is SGHRS, CDR2 YFSETQ, per germline. The CDR3 totals 15 residues. CDR3 DNA sequence: TGCGCCAGCAGCTTGGCGGTAGCGGGCTACAATGAGCAGTTCTTC. Residues: CASSLAVAGYNEQFF.

At least ten counts were recorded for this clonotype. The chain has TRBV9 and TRBJ2-1; 9 bases are shared with TRBD2. The junction had 8 bases not matched to a gene; V was cut back by 3 bases and J by 4 bases. The germline V gene has CDR1 SGDLS and CDR2 YYNGEE. CDR3 length equals 16 residues. The CDR3 sequence is CASSGLGRGGYNEQFF. The CDR3 bases are TGTGCCAGCAGCGGATTAGGGCGGGGGGGGTACAATGAGCAGTTCTTC.

The table lists this clonotype with many counts. The DNA of the CDR3 is TGTGCCAGCAGTCCGACAGGGGGCACCTACGAGCAGTACTTC. Protein: CASSPTGGTYEQYF. The chain is built from TRBV12-3 or TRBV12-4 and TRBJ2-7; 10 bases map to TRBD1. This CDR3 spans 14 amino acids. V shed 5 bases, J shed 2 bases, and the junction held 3 bases outside the gene matches.

This clonotype was picked up many times. The V and J genes are TRBV4-1 and TRBJ2-3; 9 bases map to TRBD2. This CDR3 region has 16 residues. Germline V gene sequence: CDR1 MGHRA, CDR2 YSYEKL. After removal of 2 bases from V and 1 base from J, the junction contained 4 bases not matched to a gene. Here the CDR3 DNA reads TGCGCCAGCAGCCAAATCTCTAGCGGGGGCACAGATACGCAGTATTTT. It yields the protein CASSQISSGGTDTQYF.

The sample holds many counts of this clonotype. This chain joins TRBV27 and TRBJ2-2; either TRBD1 or TRBD2 may fit D (5 bases each). Trimming pared 9 bases from V and 1 base from J, leaving 18 bases between. Germline assignment: CDR1 MNHEY and CDR2 SMNVEV (reference sequence). This CDR3 spans 16 amino acids. The CDR3 sequence is CARPANSGRNTGELFF. As DNA, the CDR3 is TGTGCCAGACCCGCCAACTCGGGACGGAACACCGGGGAGCTGTTTTTT.

The CDR3 region has the DNA TGCGCCAGCAGCTTGGTCGGGACTAGCCGGGGGACCACAGATACGCAGTATTTT. It is translated as CASSLVGTSRGTTDTQYF. The chain has TRBV5-1 and TRBJ2-3; 9 bases are shared with TRBD2. CDR1 is SGHRS, CDR2 YFSETQ, per germline. The junction had 10 bases not matched to a gene; V was cut back by 0 bases and J by 2 bases. This CDR3 is 18 amino acids long.

The rearrangement uses TRBV20-1 and TRBJ1-2, with D unresolved. The ends were cut back, 0 bases at V and 3 bases at J, with 11 bases in the middle. This CDR3 is 14 amino acids long. CDR1 DFQATT and CDR2 SNEGSKA come from the germline V gene (reference sequence). The CDR3 is CSARDPFGDYGYTF. The CDR3 DNA follows: TGCAGTGCTAGAGATCCCTTCGGGGACTATGGCTACACCTTC.